The present T cell receptor (beta chain) was sequenced within a study of naive and memory T cell subsets. Two oligonucleotides, mixed equimolar, formed the beta constant-region primer covering TRBC1 and TRBC2. The ligated cDNA underwent four PCR rounds using SP2 and nested alpha and beta constant-region primers. TCRdb re-called the UMI-ligation and nested PCR reads through MiXCR, storing one row per CDR3 protein. The data contain about 120,000 distinct CDR3 sequences, about 36% of them seen just once; the ten biggest clones take up approximately 0.9%. V was cut by 1 base and J by 4 bases, with 8 bases left in between. The germline gives CDR1 SGHRS, CDR2 YFSETQ. The CDR3 is made up of 13 amino acids. CD8 T cells were positively selected from what remained after CD4 positive selection. Cells stained for CD3, CD4, CD8, CD45RA, CD27 and viability were sorted into four CD45RA/CD27 subsets. Whole-study findings and limits: TCR counts from RNA may reflect activation-linked expression changes. Over 85% of naive TCR sequences appeared only once, unlike memory subsets.

As to this clonotype: No antigen is known for it.

The sample taken for sequencing was central memory CD4+ T cells from blood. This receptor was obtained from a human donor in good health. J is TRBJ2-5 and V is TRBV5-1; no definite D call. For the CDR3, the DNA is TGCGCCAGCAGCTTGTTAGGGCGAGAGACCCAGTACTTC. It is translated as CASSLLGRETQYF.